What follows are 32 T cell receptor beta chains derived from one specimen sequenced in a study of T cells after posttransplantation cyclophosphamide. Using immunoSEQ multiplex PCR, the repertoire was profiled, and TCRdb retains in-frame clones only, with some absent. This sample comprises about 12,000 clones, none seen once only. Cyclophosphamide on days +3 and +4 followed busulfan-fludarabine conditioning and a marrow graft. The material sequenced was PBMCs, taken after allogeneic stem cell transplant with posttransplant cyclophosphamide. These receptors all come from a female patient in her forties who received an allogeneic stem cell transplant from an unrelated donor, was CMV-positive, and had acute GVHD only. Some T cells could come from the graft donor.

Ten or more counts support this clone. V gene TRBV11-3 combines with J gene TRBJ2-6; no clear D gene. The CDR3 sequence is 16 residues long. The V end was cut by 5 bases, the J end by 0 bases, with 11 bases between. Germline V gene lookup returns CDR1 SGHNT and CDR2 YENEEA. This chain's CDR3 is CASSPSPGSGANVLTF. The CDR3 region has the DNA TGTGCCAGCAGCCCATCCCCGGGCTCTGGGGCCAACGTCCTGACTTTC.

This chain uses TRBV7-2 with TRBJ1-3; 7 nucleotides match TRBD1. With 1 base clipped from V and 3 bases from J, the junction kept 0 bases outside the gene matches. The CDR3 loop spans 14 amino acids. CDR1 is SGHTA, CDR2 FQGNSA, per germline. The CDR3 loop is CASSLDRGGNTIYF. The CDR3 DNA reads TGTGCCAGCAGCTTAGACAGGGGTGGAAACACCATATATTTT.

The V and J genes are TRBV9 and TRBJ2-3; TRBD1 aligns across 10 bases. Germline V lookup: CDR1 SGDLS, CDR2 YYNGEE. CDR3 length: 14 residues. Trimming cost V 7 bases and J 4 bases; bases outside gene matches: 6. CDR3 coding DNA: TGTGCCAGCTCACGGGACAGGGGCCCAGATACGCAGTATTTT. Translation: CASSRDRGPDTQYF.

This clone was observed at least ten times. V is TRBV7-9 and J is TRBJ2-3; 10 nucleotides line up with TRBD2. CDR1 SEHNR and CDR2 FQNEAQ come from the germline V gene (reference sequence). With V trimmed by 5 bases and J by 4 bases, 9 bases remained unmatched. CDR3 length equals 16 residues. CDR3 sequence: CASSPFGLAGADTQYF. CDR3 in DNA: TGTGCCAGCAGCCCGTTTGGGCTAGCGGGAGCAGATACGCAGTATTTT. Full variable domain (remainder filled in from reference TRBV7-9 and TRBJ2-3): DTGVSQNPRHKITKRGQNVTFRCDPISEHNRLYWYRQTLGQGPEFLTYFQNEAQLEKSRLLSDRFSAERPKGSFSTLEIQRTEQGDSAMYLCASSPFGLAGADTQYFGPGTRLTVL.

This clone was seen ten or more times. CDR3 region: CASSYPFVPAATFF. CDR3 coding DNA: TGTGCCAGCAGTTACCCCTTTGTTCCCGCAGCGACTTTCTTT. The chain uses TRBV28 and TRBJ1-1; D is unresolved. This CDR3 is built from 14 residues. Germline values: CDR1 MDHEN, CDR2 SYDVKM. The V and J ends lost 4 bases and 12 bases respectively, with 21 bases between them.

Many counts were recorded for this clone. V is TRBV7-7 and J is TRBJ2-7; TRBD2 matches at 11 bases. CDR1 is SSHAT and CDR2 is FNYEAQ in the germline V gene (reference sequence). This CDR3 has 14 residues. Trimming took 1 base from V and 6 from J; bases not matched to a gene: 2. CDR3 bases: TGTGCCAGCAGCTTAGAACTAGCGGGAGCCGAGCAGTACTTC. This translates into CASSLELAGAEQYF. Drawing the rest from reference TRBV7-7 and TRBJ2-7, the complete variable domain is GAGVSQSPRYKVTKRGQDVTLRCDPISSHATLYWYQQALGQGPEFLTYFNYEAQPDKSGLPSDRFSAERPEGSISTLTIQRTEQRDSAMYRCASSLELAGAEQYFGPGTRLTVT.

This chain joins TRBV27 and TRBJ1-5; perhaps TRBD1 as D (6 bases). V dropped 5 bases and J dropped 4 bases, with 12 bases sitting between them. This CDR3 region has 14 residues. Germline V gene sequence: CDR1 MNHEY, CDR2 SMNVEV (reference sequence). CDR3 residues: CASSSAGTNQPQHF. CDR3 DNA sequence: TGTGCCAGCAGTAGCGCAGGGACAAATCAGCCCCAGCATTTT.

Ten or more counts support this clone. This chain links TRBV6-5 with TRBJ1-6; the D gene is possibly TRBD1 (6 bases). Between the trimmed V and J ends, which lost 2 bases and 6 bases, there was a span of 11 bases. Per germline, CDR1 MNHEY and CDR2 SVGAGI. The CDR3 consists of 15 residues. CDR3: CASSYGAGANSPLHF. The CDR3 DNA sequence: TGTGCCAGCAGTTACGGGGCAGGGGCTAATTCACCCCTCCACTTT.

In its sample, this clone was seen many times. V is TRBV9 and J is TRBJ1-2; tentative D call: TRBD1 (5 bases). V was shortened by 2 bases and J by 4 bases, with 15 bases between the two germline ends. The CDR3 loop spans 15 amino acids. The germline V gene encodes CDR1 SGDLS and CDR2 YYNGEE. The CDR3 DNA reads TGTGCCAGCAGCGTTATATGGGACTTGAGCTATGGCTACACCTTC. Its translation: CASSVIWDLSYGYTF. The full variable domain, with the rest looked up from reference TRBV9 and TRBJ1-2, is DSGVTQTPKHLITATGQRVTLRCSPRSGDLSVYWYQQSLDQGLQFLIQYYNGEERAKGNILERFSAQQFPDLHSELNLSSLELGDSALYFCASSVIWDLSYGYTFGSGTRLTVV.

This clone was observed at least ten times. The chain recombines TRBV29-1 with TRBJ2-7; 9 bases are a match to TRBD2. Trimming took 7 bases from V and 3 from J; bases not matched to a gene: 4. This CDR3 is 12 amino acids long. From germline, CDR1 is SQVTM and CDR2 ANQGSEA. The CDR3: CSASTSGYEQYF. In DNA, the CDR3 is TGCAGCGCCTCGACTAGCGGCTACGAGCAGTACTTC.

This clone was recorded a few times. V is TRBV7-9 and J is TRBJ2-3; 9 positions agree with TRBD2. Germline assignment: CDR1 SEHNR and CDR2 FQNEAQ (reference sequence). V was pared by 5 bases and J by 2 bases, with 8 bases of the junction left unmatched. This CDR3 comprises 16 residues. The CDR3, as DNA: TGTGCCAGCAGCCCACTTAGCGGGGGATCCACAGATACGCAGTATTTT. Protein: CASSPLSGGSTDTQYF.

In its sample, this clone was seen many times. The rearrangement links TRBV11-2 to TRBJ2-7; D may be TRBD2 (7 bases). CDR3 size: 12 residues. Germline V gene lookup returns CDR1 SGHAT and CDR2 FQNNGV. Here the CDR3 reads CASSLGAGAVWV. The CDR3 bases are TGTGCCAGCAGCTTGGGGGCGGGAGCAGTATGGGTC.

The chain's CDR3 is CASSFGISGNTIYF. The CDR3 nucleotides are TGTGCCAGCAGTTTCGGGATCTCTGGAAACACCATATATTTT. The chain combines TRBV6-5 with TRBJ1-3; no firm D call. Germline V gives CDR1 MNHEY, CDR2 SVGAGI. Trimming took off 4 bases at V and 0 bases at J, with 7 bases between the two ends. The CDR3 is 14 residues long.

This clone was counted ten times or more. The chain carries TRBV7-2 and TRBJ1-5, with D possibly TRBD1 on 6 matching bases. Trimming left V 5 bases short and J 5 bases short, with 16 bases between. Germline V lookup: CDR1 SGHTA, CDR2 FQGNSA. This CDR3 is 15 amino acids long. The CDR3 coding sequence is TGTGCCAGCAGCCCCGAGGCCTACAGGGATCAGCCCCAGCATTTT. Amino acid sequence: CASSPEAYRDQPQHF.

This clone has ten or more counts. This chain connects TRBV19 to TRBJ2-1; 7 nucleotides agree with TRBD2. Germline V CDR1 and CDR2: LNHDA, SQIVND (reference sequence). J gave up 3 bases and V 8 bases, and 4 bases lay outside the gene matches. The length of the CDR3 is 13 residues. As DNA, the CDR3 is TGTGCCAGTGGGGAGGGCCTCTACAATGAGCAGTTCTTC. It encodes CASGEGLYNEQFF.

V is TRBV6-5 and J is TRBJ2-3, with 9 bases lining up with TRBD2. The junction had 5 bases not matched to a gene; V was cut back by 6 bases and J by 4 bases. Germline lookup yields CDR1 MNHEY and CDR2 SVGAGI. The CDR3 loop spans 14 amino acids. CDR3 in amino acids: CASRLVAGADTQYF. CDR3 sequence (DNA): TGTGCCAGCAGGCTAGTAGCGGGGGCAGATACGCAGTATTTT.

This clone was counted at least ten times. V gene TRBV28 combines with J gene TRBJ1-2; TRBD1 is a possible D gene (6 bases). CDR3 size: 13 residues. Germline CDR1 and CDR2: MDHEN and SYDVKM. V lost 3 bases and J lost 5, with 10 bases in between. DNA of the CDR3: TGTGCCAGCAGTTTTACAGGGTGGTATGGCTACACCTTC. Translated, it gives CASSFTGWYGYTF.

This clone was seen repeatedly, ten times or more. The J gene is TRBJ2-3, the V gene TRBV9; unclear D gene. The CDR3 is 15 amino acids. The V gene lost 0 bases and the J gene lost 0 bases, with 8 bases spanning the gap. The V gene's germline CDR1 is SGDLS and CDR2 YYNGEE. CDR3 sequence (DNA): TGTGCCAGCAGCGTAGCCATGAGAAGCACAGATACGCAGTATTTT. It specifies CASSVAMRSTDTQYF.

This clone was detected ten times or more. The chain is built from TRBV13 and TRBJ2-3, with TRBD2 matching 11 bases. This CDR3 is 18 amino acids long. V trimming: 2 bases; J trimming: 2 bases; junction bases outside the gene matches: 9. The V gene's germline CDR1 is PRHDT and CDR2 FYEKMQ (reference sequence). CDR3: CASSLQLGTSGFTDTQYF. The CDR3 nucleotides read TGTGCCAGCAGCTTACAGCTCGGGACTAGCGGATTCACAGATACGCAGTATTTT.

This clone has a count of ten or more. The chain carries TRBV4-1 and TRBJ2-3, with a tentative D call TRBD2 (5 bases). This CDR3 region has 17 residues. With 2 bases removed from V and 1 base from J, the gap between germline ends came to 16 bases. Germline lookup yields CDR1 MGHRA and CDR2 YSYEKL. The chain's CDR3 is CASSQIPPGIGTDTQYF. Here the CDR3 DNA reads TGCGCCAGCAGCCAAATCCCCCCGGGAATTGGCACAGATACGCAGTATTTT.

This clone was observed many times. V is TRBV7-9 and J is TRBJ2-2, with TRBD1 matching 7 bases. The germline V gene has CDR1 SEHNR and CDR2 FQNEAQ (reference sequence). The CDR3 runs to 16 residues. J lost 7 bases, V lost 1 base, and 9 bases had no gene match. The CDR3 DNA reads TGTGCCAGCAGCTTAGTAGGGGGCGCAGAGGTCGGGGAGCTGTTTTTT. Residues: CASSLVGGAEVGELFF.

This clone was recorded many times. The rearrangement uses TRBV18 and TRBJ1-1, with TRBD1 as a possible D gene (5 bases). The CDR3 spans 14 residues. Germline V gene lookup returns CDR1 KGHSH and CDR2 LQKENI. With 2 bases removed from V and 5 bases from J, the gap between germline ends came to 12 bases. CDR3 nucleotides: TGTGCCAGCTCACCAGTGGGGGGGGATACTGAAGCTTTCTTT. Its protein is CASSPVGGDTEAFF.

J is TRBJ2-1 and V is TRBV11-2; 8 positions agree with TRBD1. The CDR3 is 15 amino acids. Unmatched junction bases numbered 10, after V lost 5 bases and J lost 7 bases. Germline CDR1 SGHAT, CDR2 FQNNGV. The CDR3 bases are TGTGCCAGCAGCCCCGGGACAGGACTTGGGAATGAGCAGTTCTTC. Encoded protein: CASSPGTGLGNEQFF.

This clone showed up many times. The chain links TRBV4-2 to TRBJ2-1, with D unclear. Germline values: CDR1 LGHNA, CDR2 YNFKEQ. The length of the CDR3 is 15 residues. V lost 1 base to trimming and J lost 0 bases, with 7 bases between them. In nucleotides, the CDR3 is TGTGCCAGCAGCCAAGGGAGCAACTCCTACAATGAGCAGTTCTTC. Translation: CASSQGSNSYNEQFF.

This clone has at least ten counts. CDR3 sequence (DNA): TGTGCCAGCTCACCAGGGGCAGGGCACACTGAAGCTTTCTTT. It is translated as CASSPGAGHTEAFF. V and J are TRBV18 and TRBJ1-1; tentatively, D is TRBD1 (5 bases). Germline V gene lookup returns CDR1 KGHSH and CDR2 LQKENI. V was cut by 2 bases and J by 3 bases, with 10 bases left in between. This CDR3 region has 14 residues.

At least ten counts were recorded for this clone. The chain couples TRBV11-2 to TRBJ2-7, with 10 positions matching TRBD1. J was trimmed by 5 bases and V by 7 bases; bases with no gene match: 23. This CDR3 is 19 amino acids long. Germline V gives CDR1 SGHAT, CDR2 FQNNGV. Here the CDR3 reads CASTPRDWDRGSLTDEQYV. The CDR3 DNA reads as TGTGCCAGCACCCCCCGGGACTGGGACAGGGGTTCCCTTACGGACGAGCAGTACGTC.

V gene TRBV5-1 combines with J gene TRBJ2-4; 10 bases map to TRBD2. Unmatched junction bases numbered 8, after V lost 2 bases and J lost 0 bases. Germline lookup yields CDR1 SGHRS and CDR2 YFSETQ. CDR3 length: 18 residues. The CDR3 protein is CASSFGTAGGGAKNIQYF. CDR3 nucleotide sequence: TGCGCCAGCAGCTTTGGGACAGCGGGAGGGGGAGCCAAAAACATTCAGTACTTC.

The chain carries TRBV30 and TRBJ2-6; D may be TRBD2 (6 bases). This CDR3 is 14 amino acids long. Germline CDR1 GTSNPN, CDR2 SVGIG (reference sequence). V dropped 5 bases and J dropped 0 bases, with 8 bases sitting between them. CDR3 sequence (DNA): TGTGCCTGGCGGGGGTTCTCTGGGGCCAACGTCCTGACTTTC. Translation gives CAWRGFSGANVLTF. Drawing the rest from reference TRBV30 and TRBJ2-6, the complete variable domain is SQTIHQWPATLVQPVGSPLSLECTVEGTSNPNLYWYRQAAGRGLQLLFYSVGIGQISSEVPQNLSASRPQDRQFILSSKKLLLSDSGFYLCAWRGFSGANVLTFGAGSRLTVL.

This clone has a count of ten or more. The V and J genes are TRBV5-3 and TRBJ2-1; 11 nucleotides align to TRBD2. TRBV5-3 is noted as an ORF with a role that remains uncertain. Trimming took 4 bases from V and 0 from J; bases not matched to a gene: 6. There are 17 residues in the CDR3. The CDR3 sequence is CARSRPGLADSYNEQFF. CDR3 nucleotides: TGTGCCAGAAGCCGTCCGGGACTAGCGGACTCCTACAATGAGCAGTTCTTC.

This clone occurred many times. CDR3 sequence: CASSLRVGSYEQYF. The CDR3 nucleotides are TGTGCCAGCAGCTTACGGGTGGGCTCCTACGAGCAGTACTTC. J is TRBJ2-7 and V is TRBV7-9; D gene unclear. Germline CDR1 reads SEHNR; CDR2 reads FQNEAQ (reference sequence). The CDR3 is 14 residues long. V was pared by 2 bases and J by 0 bases, with 8 bases between. The variable domain in full, with the rest retrieved from reference TRBV7-9 and TRBJ2-7, is DTGVSQNPRHKITKRGQNVTFRCDPISEHNRLYWYRQTLGQGPEFLTYFQNEAQLEKSRLLSDRFSAERPKGSFSTLEIQRTEQGDSAMYLCASSLRVGSYEQYFGPGTRLTVT.

This clone was observed at least ten times. V is TRBV10-1 and J is TRBJ2-7; 10 bases align to TRBD1. V lost 6 bases to trimming and J lost 1 base; unmatched junction nucleotides: 6. The germline gives CDR1 WNHNN, CDR2 SYGVQD (reference sequence). The CDR3 consists of 15 residues. CDR3 region: CASRKGQGRSYEQYV. Here the CDR3 DNA reads TGCGCCAGCAGGAAGGGACAGGGGAGGTCCTACGAGCAGTACGTC.

This clone was detected ten times or more. V usage is TRBV7-2 and J usage is TRBJ1-1, with D possibly being TRBD1 (5 bases). The CDR3 length is 14 residues. V gave up 4 bases and J gave up 6 bases, with 15 bases separating them. Germline loops: CDR1 SGHTA, CDR2 FQGNSA. CDR3 coding DNA: TGTGCCAGCAGCTCCAGGGTGTTAGGGTCTGAAGCTTTCTTT. It yields the protein CASSSRVLGSEAFF.